This T cell receptor (beta chain) was observed in a study of cytomegalovirus exposure and HLA in healthy donors. About this clone: The antigen is undetermined.

The germline V gene encodes CDR1 SGHRS and CDR2 YFSETQ. This CDR3 spans 12 amino acids. V lost 4 bases to trimming and J lost 11 bases, with 15 bases between them. The study, taken as a whole, reports: Most likely, a cluster of highly shared sequence variants arose as a sequencing artifact. On later analysis, the bulk of CMV-associated TCR beta chains appeared to be HLA-restricted. The study reported that TCR beta sequences accurately predicted HLA-A and HLA-B alleles in most subjects. Among the most significant clusters, several appeared linked to common viral pathogens in a later analysis.

The PCR used 60 Vbeta and 13 Jbeta primers. Sequenced by immunoSEQ multiplex PCR; TCRdb stores in-frame clones only, minus some. Of 150,000 or so clones in the sample, around 74% were seen once. The chain is built from TRBV5-1 and TRBJ1-1; no firm D call. The specimen was PBMCs. The sequence was obtained from a young man in good health and CMV-seronegative. The chain's CDR3 is CASSAEGSVAFF. The CDR3 DNA reads TGCGCCAGCAGCGCCGAGGGAAGTGTCGCTTTCTTT.